Given below is one T cell receptor (beta chain) in context. Its antigen is not known. The record originates from a study of Ad26.COV2.S vaccination and SARS-CoV-2 variants. Method: immunoSEQ multiplex PCR; TCRdb's copy keeps in-frame clones and lacks some. The sample carries around 94,000 clones, 80% recorded once. The study, taken as a whole, reports: Substantial post-vaccination breadth of spike-specific CD8+ and CD4+ T cell responses was reported.

The sequence was obtained from a human donor who had recovered from COVID-19. The sequencing used peripheral blood, collected after recovery from COVID-19.

DNA for the CDR3: TGTGCCAGTATGAGGGAAGGGCGCGGCTACACCTTC. As protein: CASMREGRGYTF. The rearrangement joins TRBV19 to TRBJ1-2; D remains unclear. The CDR3 length is 12 residues. Germline V gene data show CDR1 as LNHDA and CDR2 as SQIVND (reference sequence). With 7 bases removed from V and 8 bases from J, the gap between germline ends came to 14 bases. Combining the CDR3 with reference TRBV19 and TRBJ1-2 gives the whole variable domain DGGITQSPKYLFRKEGQNVTLSCEQNLNHDAMYWYRQDPGQGLRLIYYSQIVNDFQKGDIAEGYSVSREKKESFPLTVTSAQKNPTAFYLCASMREGRGYTFGSGTRLTVV.